The 7 T cell receptor beta chains given below trace back to one sample, sequenced in a study of T cells in Graves' hyperthyroidism and ophthalmopathy. There were TCR beta CDR3 regions amplified from RNA transcripts. HTBI primers drove first-round RT-PCR of the TCR CDR3. TCRdb fed the multiplex PCR reads into MiXCR, producing one record per CDR3 protein. The sample lists roughly 720,000 distinct CDR3 sequences; 17% were seen once. Source material: blood. The receptors come from a man aged 45-65 years with Graves' hyperthyroidism.

This clonotype was seen ten or more times. The V call is TRBV6-2 or TRBV6-3, the J call TRBJ2-5, with D possibly being TRBD1 or TRBD2 (5 bases each). The V and J ends lost 2 bases and 5 bases respectively, with 18 bases between them. This CDR3 is 16 amino acids long. The germline gives CDR1 MNHEY, CDR2 SVGEGT. CDR3 loop: CASSYHRRDGYETQYF. Here the CDR3 DNA reads TGTGCCAGCAGTTACCACCGAAGGGACGGGTACGAGACCCAGTACTTC.

A few counts support this clonotype. The junction shows a germline mismatch at one end, possibly a read error. J is TRBJ2-7 and V is TRBV28; D is ambiguous. The CDR3 totals 13 residues. Looked up from germline, CDR1 is MDHEN and CDR2 is SYDVKM. The CDR3 protein is CTSSIVLGYEQYF. CDR3 nucleotides: TGTACCAGCAGTATAGTGCTCGGCTACGAGCAGTACTTC.

This sequence joins TRBV28 and TRBJ1-5; the D gene is possibly TRBD1 (6 bases). The CDR3 is 14 amino acids. CDR1 and CDR2 from the germline V gene are MDHEN and SYDVKM. Trimming pared 6 bases from V and 2 bases from J, leaving 11 bases between. CDR3 sequence reads: CASRPNRGNQPQHF. The CDR3 nucleotides are TGTGCCAGCAGGCCCAACAGGGGCAATCAGCCCCAGCATTTT. Based on the CDR3 plus reference TRBV28 and TRBJ1-5, the full variable domain is DVKVTQSSRYLVKRTGEKVFLECVQDMDHENMFWYRQDPGLGLRLIYFSYDVKMKEKGDIPEGYSVSREKKERFSLILESASTNQTSMYLCASRPNRGNQPQHFGDGTRLSIL.

The chain is built from TRBV28 and TRBJ1-1; the match to TRBD1 covers 7 bases. From germline, CDR1 is MDHEN and CDR2 SYDVKM. V trimming: 2 bases; J trimming: 7 bases; junction bases outside the gene matches: 7. The CDR3 length is 14 residues. CDR3 amino acids: CASSLGGGRGEAFF. As DNA, the CDR3 is TGTGCCAGCAGTTTAGGAGGGGGCAGGGGTGAAGCTTTCTTT.

This clonotype has a count of ten or more. V gene TRBV2 combines with J gene TRBJ1-1; TRBD1 aligns across 7 bases. The CDR3 is made up of 15 amino acids. Germline V gene sequence: CDR1 SNHLY, CDR2 FYNNEI. Germline trimming cut 8 bases from V and 1 base from J; bases unmatched to any gene: 10. The CDR3 loop reads CASGPGDRQNTEAFF. CDR3 DNA sequence: TGTGCCAGCGGCCCAGGGGACAGACAGAACACTGAAGCTTTCTTT.

This clonotype was counted only a few times. The chain uses TRBV11-2 and TRBJ2-5, with D possibly TRBD2 on 5 matching bases. Germline assignment: CDR1 SGHAT and CDR2 FQNNGV. The CDR3 consists of 18 residues. The V gene lost 5 bases and the J gene lost 0 bases, with 22 bases spanning the gap. Written as DNA, the CDR3 is TGTGCCAGCAGCCCCCTCAGAGCGGCAGTACCGTACCAAGAGACCCAGTACTTC. Translating gives CASSPLRAAVPYQETQYF.

The table lists this clonotype with many counts. The rearrangement links TRBV5-8 to TRBJ2-5; 11 bases map to TRBD2. This CDR3 is 15 amino acids long. Germline CDR1 reads SGHTS; CDR2 reads YDEGEE. The trim removed 4 bases at V and 4 bases at J, leaving 6 bases unmatched. The CDR3 DNA reads TGTGCCAGCAGCGCCCAACTAGCGGGAGTAGAGACCCAGTACTTC. The encoded protein is CASSAQLAGVETQYF.